The clone carrying this TCR beta chain was detected only a few times. A J-beta primer mix and a sample-barcoded 5' primer were used in a second PCR of roughly 6 to 11 cycles. TCRdb independently ran MiXCR on the 5' RACE reads; one entry per CDR3 protein. The table lists 450,000 to 650,000 distinct CDR3 sequences, around 24% of them singletons. The data are from a study of blood T cells in healthy people across ages. The same data also went into a second study, on T cells of mothers and their children. That source notes: Donation involved a few healthy Caucasian mothers and the six children that they had.

The sequenced sample consisted of blood. The sequence was collected from a boy aged 10-17 years in good health.

The CDR3 protein is CASSLRLGALYEQYF. DNA of the CDR3: TGCGCCAGCAGCTTGCGACTAGGCGCTCTCTACGAGCAGTACTTC. The chain recombines TRBV5-1 with TRBJ2-7, with D possibly matching TRBD2 (6 bases). The CDR3 has 15 residues. V lost 1 base and J 3 bases, leaving 14 bases between the germline ends. Germline V CDR1 and CDR2: SGHRS, YFSETQ.